This TCR beta chain appears in the sequencing data of a study of T cells in Graves' hyperthyroidism and ophthalmopathy. Findings of the study overall: In blood, most of the thyroid clonotypes expanded above 0.001 were also present.

After removal of 1 base from V and 4 bases from J, the junction contained 5 bases not matched to a gene. Looked up from germline, CDR1 is MDHEN and CDR2 is SYDVKM. The CDR3 is made up of 16 amino acids. Based on clinical symptoms, serum thyroxine and TRAb, thyroid ultrasound and orbital computed tomography, diagnoses were reached. RNA transcripts provided the source from which TCR beta CDR3 regions were amplified. Initially, a first-round RT-PCR of the TCR CDR3 employed the HTBI primer set. A single record per CDR3 protein comes from TCRdb applying MiXCR to the multiplex PCR reads. This sample yields a few hundred thousand distinct CDR3 sequences, of which approximately 25% are seen a single time; around 79% belongs to the top ten. The sample holds a few counts of this clonotype. The antigen remains undetermined.

The receptor comes from a man aged 45-65 years with Graves' hyperthyroidism. V and J are TRBV28 and TRBJ1-3; TRBD1 aligns across 9 bases. Material for sequencing was blood. In DNA, the CDR3 is TGTGCCAGCAGTTTATACGGACAGGGGTCCGGAAACACCATATATTTT. This translates into CASSLYGQGSGNTIYF.